This T cell receptor (beta chain) derives from a study of cytomegalovirus exposure and HLA in healthy donors. Study outcomes and limitations: Most observed TCR sequences were rare, whereas some public TCRs were detected in many donors. In the approximately 120 validation repertoires, a later analysis found that first-cohort TCR clusters tended to co-occur.

For this clone: Its antigen is unidentified.

J gave up 4 bases and V 3 bases, and 14 bases lay outside the gene matches. Per germline, CDR1 SGHNT and CDR2 YYREEE (reference sequence). The CDR3 has 19 amino acids. Generated by immunoSEQ multiplex PCR, the TCRdb table keeps only in-frame clones and is missing some. The data contain about 88,000 clones, less than 90% of them singletons. The chain combines TRBV5-4 with TRBJ2-6; TRBD2 matches 9 bases. Sequenced: PBMCs. The sequence derives from a woman aged 18-29 years in good health and CMV-seropositive. The chain's CDR3 is CASSSTGLARPVGANVLTF. CDR3 in DNA: TGTGCCAGCAGCTCGACCGGACTAGCGAGGCCGGTCGGGGCCAACGTCCTGACTTTC. The full variable domain, completed using reference TRBV5-4 and TRBJ2-6, is ETGVTQSPTHLIKTRGQQVTLRCSSQSGHNTVSWYQQALGQGPQFIFQYYREEENGRGNFPPRFSGLQFPNYSSELNVNALELDDSALYLCASSSTGLARPVGANVLTFGAGSRLTVL.